Listed below are T cell receptor beta chains from one sample, sequenced in a study of cytomegalovirus exposure and HLA in healthy donors. Profiled with immunoSEQ multiplex PCR; TCRdb holds only in-frame clones, not every one. Of approximately 100,000 clones in the sample, more than 60% were seen once. Sequencing used PBMCs. These receptors came from a man in his 60s in good health and CMV-seropositive. CDR3s include the opening cysteine and the closing phenylalanine or tryptophan. D genes are given only for firm matches. Part of the rows lack a size; the others show once, few, many or a class for expanded clones.

j_call | clone_size | d_call | v_call | cdr3_nt | cdr3_aa
TRBJ1-1 | NA | TRBD1 | TRBV7-9 | TGTGCCAGCAGCTTAGAAGGACAGGAGACGTCGCGACCTGAAGCTTTCTTT | CASSLEGQETSRPEAFF
TRBJ1-5 | few | TRBD1 | TRBV10-2 | TGCGCCAGTCGTGAGAGGGACAGGGGGTCCCATCAGCCCCAGCATTTT | CASRERDRGSHQPQHF
TRBJ2-5 | NA | TRBD1 | TRBV15 | TGTGCCACCAGCAGAGGGACAGGTACCAGAGAGACCCAGTACTTC | CATSRGTGTRETQYF
TRBJ2-7 | NA | NA | TRBV27 | NA | CASSLSKLFGPGRAYEQYF
TRBJ1-2 | NA | NA | TRBV18 | TGTGCCAGCTCACCACGGGTATTGGGCGATGGCTACACCTTC | CASSPRVLGDGYTF
TRBJ2-3 | NA | TRBD2 | TRBV5-6 | TGTGCCAGCAGCTTGGTCGGGGGGGCCGCAGATACGCAGTATTTT | CASSLVGGAADTQYF
TRBJ2-1 | NA | NA | TRBV12-5 | TGTGCTAGTGGCAAGGGGATTGGGGTGGACAATGAGCAGTTCTTC | CASGKGIGVDNEQFF
TRBJ1-1 | NA | NA | TRBV19 | TGTGCCAGTAGTATTGGCCGTGGGGCGAACACTGAAGCTTTCTTT | CASSIGRGANTEAFF
TRBJ1-5 | NA | NA | TRBV11-2 | TGTGCCAGCAGCTTAGAGGGGCAAGGCCGTCAGCCCCAGCATTTT | CASSLEGQGRQPQHF
TRBJ2-3 | NA | TRBD1 | TRBV2 | TGTGCCAGCAGCCTGACAGGGAGCTATACGCAGTATTTT | CASSLTGSYTQYF
TRBJ2-7 | NA | NA | TRBV7-6 | TGTGCCAGCAGCAAGGAGAGAGGGCCCTCCTACGAGCAGTACTTC | CASSKERGPSYEQYF
TRBJ1-1 | NA | TRBD1 | TRBV29-1 | TGCAGCGCTACCGACAGGGGGAACACTGAAGCTTTCTTT | CSATDRGNTEAFF
TRBJ2-3 | NA | TRBD1 | TRBV28 | TGTGCCAGCAGTTACTTTTTCACCGGGACAGTTGTAGATACGCAGTATTTT | CASSYFFTGTVVDTQYF
TRBJ2-5 | NA | NA | TRBV7-9 | TGTGCCAGCAGCTTATCTCAGGGACAAGAGACCCAGTACTTC | CASSLSQGQETQYF
TRBJ1-1 | few | NA | TRBV2 | TGTGCCAGCGAACTTGGGGCAGCTTTCTTT | CASELGAAFF
TRBJ1-2 | NA | TRBD1 | TRBV9 | TGTGCCAGCAGCGTAGAATTAACAGGGGCCCCCTATGGCTACACCTTC | CASSVELTGAPYGYTF
TRBJ1-6 | NA | NA | TRBV4-2 | TGTGCCAGCAGCCAAGAGGTGGCAGGGCTTGGACCCCTCCACTTT | CASSQEVAGLGPLHF
TRBJ1-1 | few | TRBD1 | TRBV19 | TGTGCCAGTAGTATCTTGGGGACAGGGGGCACTGAAGCTTTCTTT | CASSILGTGGTEAFF
TRBJ1-2 | NA | NA | TRBV5-4 | TGTGCCAGCAGCTCACTACAGGGAAACTATGGCTACACCTTC | CASSSLQGNYGYTF
TRBJ2-7 | NA | TRBD1 | TRBV19 | TGTGCCAGTAGTATCGTTCAGGGGGAAGACTACGAGCAGTACTTC | CASSIVQGEDYEQYF
TRBJ2-7 | NA | TRBD1 | TRBV28 | TGTGCCAGCAGTTTATGGCGGGGACAGGGGGCACACGAGCAGTACTTC | CASSLWRGQGAHEQYF
TRBJ1-1 | few | TRBD1 | TRBV7-6 | TGTGCCAGCAGCTTAACAGGGGCGAACACTGAAGCTTTCTTT | CASSLTGANTEAFF
TRBJ2-7 | NA | NA | TRBV7-9 | TGTGCCAGCAGCTTATCTCAGCGACTCTACGAGCAGTACTTC | CASSLSQRLYEQYF
TRBJ1-5 | many | TRBD1 | TRBV7-2 | TGTGCCAGCAGCCCTGGACAGGGTGGGAAGCCCCAGCATTTT | CASSPGQGGKPQHF
TRBJ1-6 | NA | TRBD1 | TRBV19 | TGTGCCAGTAGTCAGGGGGGTAATTCACCCCTCCACTTT | CASSQGGNSPLHF
TRBJ2-2 | NA | NA | TRBV9 | TGTGCCAGCAGCCCACAGGGTTCGAACACCGGGGAGCTGTTTTTT | CASSPQGSNTGELFF
TRBJ2-7 | NA | TRBD1 | TRBV29-1 | TGCAGCGCCCGGACAGGGAACGAGCAGTACTTC | CSARTGNEQYF
TRBJ2-7 | NA | NA | TRBV5-1 | TGCGCCAGCAGCTTGGAGCAGGGGGGCTGGGACGAGCAGTACTTC | CASSLEQGGWDEQYF
TRBJ2-5 | few | TRBD2 | TRBV5-1 | TGCGCCAGCAGCGCGGGACTAGCGGGGAGAGAGACCCAGTACTTC | CASSAGLAGRETQYF
TRBJ2-5 | NA | NA | TRBV7-3 | TGTGCCAGCAGCCCCGTTTCTACTAGCCAAGAGACCCAGTACTTC | CASSPVSTSQETQYF
TRBJ2-3 | NA | NA | TRBV2 | TGTGCCAGCAGTGAAAACCGAATAGCCACAGATACGCAGTATTTT | CASSENRIATDTQYF
TRBJ2-3 | NA | TRBD2 | TRBV7-6 | TGTGCCAGCAGCGCCAGACTAGCGGGGGGCCTCACAGATACGCAGTATTTT | CASSARLAGGLTDTQYF
TRBJ2-5 | few | NA | TRBV15 | TGTGCCACCAGCAGATCCGCAACAGGGAAAGAGACCCAGTACTTC | CATSRSATGKETQYF
TRBJ2-3 | NA | NA | TRBV11-2 | TGTGCCAGCAGCTTAGGTGGGCCCACTGATACGCAGTATTTT | CASSLGGPTDTQYF